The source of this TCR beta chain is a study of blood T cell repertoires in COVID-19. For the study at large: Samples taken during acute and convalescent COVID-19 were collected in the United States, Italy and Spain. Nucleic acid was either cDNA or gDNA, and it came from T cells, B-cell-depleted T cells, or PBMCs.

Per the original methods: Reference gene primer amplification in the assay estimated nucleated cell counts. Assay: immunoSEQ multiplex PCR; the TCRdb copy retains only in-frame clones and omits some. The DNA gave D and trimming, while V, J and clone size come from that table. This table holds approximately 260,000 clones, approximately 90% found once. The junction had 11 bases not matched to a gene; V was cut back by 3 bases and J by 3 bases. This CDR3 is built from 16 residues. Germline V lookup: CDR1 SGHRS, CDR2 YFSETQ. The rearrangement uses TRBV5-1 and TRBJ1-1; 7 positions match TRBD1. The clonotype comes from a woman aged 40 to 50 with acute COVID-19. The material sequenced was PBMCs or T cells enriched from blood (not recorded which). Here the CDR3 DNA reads TGCGCCAGCAGCTCCGCGAATACAGGGGTTGACACTGAAGCTTTCTTT. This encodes CASSSANTGVDTEAFF.